This T cell receptor (beta chain) was sequenced for a study of regulatory T cells in long-lasting Graves disease (dated by TCRdb to the early 2020s). With regard to the full study: In the newly diagnosed Graves' disease group, patients had been taking antithyroid drugs for less than 3 months. The study was conducted in China and was registered as a clinical trial. Persistent Graves' disease patients were compared with newly diagnosed Graves' disease patients by peripheral blood TCR sequencing and RNA sequencing. A total of approximately 35 samples underwent TCR sequencing: around 13 from persistent and around 20 from newly diagnosed Graves' disease patients.

The table lists this clonotype with many counts. This clone's antigen is unknown. Per-base qualities were not stored, and no clone one base away is much larger. The V and J ends are trimmed by 5 bases and 5 bases, leaving 13 bases between them. The CDR3 runs 13 amino acids, cysteine and phenylalanine included. The CDR3 DNA has 39 bases and is translated from base 1. The germline V gene (reference sequence) sets CDR1 to SEHNR and CDR2 to FQNEAQ. The full study reports these points: Preferential use of TRBV28, TRBJ1-2 and TRBJ2-5 was observed in persistent disease, whereas TRBV20-1 and TRBJ2-1 were favored in newly diagnosed disease. Only the TCR beta chain was sequenced and analyzed. A larger number of public clonotypes was shared among persistent patients (around 3,000) than among newly diagnosed patients (roughly 1,000). Only peripheral blood was studied, because thyroid tissue, the primary lesion, was inaccessible. As a limitation, the authors acknowledged that the small sample size may reduce accuracy. Compared with newly diagnosed patients, persistent Graves' disease patients had lower TCR Shannon entropy and fewer highly expanded clones, which suggests clonal expansion.

The method behind the library was multiplex PCR. Instrument on record: Illumina HiSeq 4000. TCR beta libraries were built with iRepertoire HTBI primers and Arm-PCR amplification of CDR3 regions. PCR products were gel purified before sequencing. In the original analysis: Across samples, fewer than 70 TRBV and around 15 TRBJ segments were identified and used for gene usage analysis of CDR3 amino acid clonotypes. COPE and FqMerger were used to merge filtered high-quality paired reads into contigs. Contigs were aligned with BLAST to IMGT TRBV, TRBD and TRBJ reference genes, and CDR3 was defined per IMGT. Any clonotype with a frequency above 0.1% was counted as a highly expanded clone. Repertoire diversity was measured by Shannon entropy, and V-J evenness by the Gini coefficient. A clonotype found in more than one individual was treated as public. TCRdb handled the public reads itself, with Q25 trimming in fastp and clone calling in MiXCR, and kept productive beta chains. Rows are combined by CDR3 protein, so each entry shows the most common genes and DNA. The V and J calls reflect TCRdb's pipeline rather than the authors' work. Across this sample there are around 480,000 distinct CDR3 sequences, with about 16% seen only once. The top ten constitute roughly 25% of the sample.

This specimen's time point label, per the study, means: newly diagnosed GD, antithyroid drugs for less than 3 months. RNA was extracted from PBMCs in TRIzol for both TCR sequencing and RNA sequencing. Graves' disease was diagnosed according to American Thyroid Association guidelines. Patients were recruited from an endocrinology department in Xi'an, China. Each patient gave about 10 milliliters of peripheral blood, collected in an EDTA anticoagulant tube. PBMCs were isolated by Ficoll Paque Plus density gradient separation without further T cell sorting. RNA quality was checked with an Agilent 2100 Bioanalyzer and agarose gel, and concentration with a NanoDrop 2000. This sample was also put to use in a study of T cells in Graves' hyperthyroidism and ophthalmopathy. As that second study puts it: Stable Graves' hyperthyroidism was defined as no progression to ophthalmopathy during 18 months of follow-up. The hyperthyroidism patients were between 18 and 65 years old and newly diagnosed, with a disease duration of less than 2 months. The study excluded patients with uncontrolled infections, other autoimmune diseases, pregnancy or lactation. Diagnoses were established on the basis of clinical symptoms, serum thyroxine and TRAb, thyroid ultrasound, and orbital computed tomography. The first round of RT-PCR for the TCR CDR3 was performed with the HTBI primer set and the Qiagen OneStep RT-PCR kit. Blood samples also contained most of the expanded thyroid clonotypes (frequency above 0.001), which suggests that blood repertoires may reflect thyroid immune responses. A model built on a 13 V-J signature distinguished ophthalmopathy from stable hyperthyroidism, reaching roughly 88% sensitivity and around 81% specificity in cross-validation and 80%/75% in testing. In validation, the model predicted progression to ophthalmopathy with about 71% sensitivity and around 72% specificity, a median of about 6 months before onset. To identify TCR V-J signatures that set the groups apart, the researchers used a discovery cohort of 90 to 100 patients, made up of some 41 with Graves' ophthalmopathy and about 60 with stable Graves' hyperthyroidism. Whether ophthalmopathy could be predicted prospectively was tested in an independent validation cohort made up of 18 to 20 hyperthyroidism patients plus 17 patients who later progressed to ophthalmopathy. The 75 to 100 discovery patients were divided at random into training and test sets in a 7:3 ratio. In more than 5 Graves' hyperthyroidism patients, the study also compared T-cell repertoires from thyroid tissue with T-cell repertoires from blood. After sampling, hyperthyroidism patients received methimazole starting at 30 mg daily, and ophthalmopathy patients received high-dose intravenous methylprednisolone. A second multiplex PCR round built the libraries, followed by size selection and purification. Sequencing of the libraries was done on an Illumina HiSeq2000 using paired-end 100 bp reads. SOAPnuke was used to process the raw data, with reads discarded if the reads contained adapters or uncalled bases, had a mean Phred below 15, or lacked an exact constant-primer or identifier match. COPE v1.2.5 was used to merge high-quality paired reads, and clonotypes were defined as unique nucleotide sequences. MiTCR v1.1 was used to align the clonotypes against IMGT TRBV, TRBD and TRBJ reference segments. Only V-J combinations with frequency above 0.0001, covering approximately 99% of repertoires, were analysed. A TCS score was defined as the ratio of F50 (clonal expansion) to E x V (chaos), with BLOSUM62-based TCRdist applied between CDR3 peptides within each V-J. Welch's t-statistics and random forest reduced roughly 530 V-J features to about 13, which were used in a naive Bayes classifier (R e1071). Sample size was not statistically predetermined, and blinding of investigators to group allocation was not performed. TCR Vbeta CDR3 sequencing of 120 to 150 peripheral blood samples (over 40 ophthalmopathy, about 75 hyperthyroidism and approximately 17 progressor patients) is reported in the paper.

The TCR sequence derives from a woman aged 35-60 years with Graves disease. Donor details come from another sample of the same person, matched by shared clones. Here the sequenced sample was peripheral blood mononuclear cells (PBMCs), taken at new diagnosis, from a patient treated with antithyroid drugs. Here the chain combines TRBV7-9 and TRBJ2-7, with no confidently assigned D gene. CDR3 reads: CASSRDRSDEQYF. The DNA sequence is as follows: TGTGCCAGCAGCCGCGACCGAAGCGACGAGCAGTACTTC. The entire variable domain, with the stretches around the CDR3 drawn from the reference TRBV7-9 and TRBJ2-7 proteins, is DTGVSQNPRHKITKRGQNVTFRCDPISEHNRLYWYRQTLGQGPEFLTYFQNEAQLEKSRLLSDRFSAERPKGSFSTLEIQRTEQGDSAMYLCASSRDRSDEQYFGPGTRLTVT.